This T cell receptor beta chain derives from a study of blood T cell repertoires in COVID-19 (dated by TCRdb to the early 2020s). For the study in its entirety: Samples from collaborators originated in the United States, Italy and Spain and spanned both the acute and convalescent phases of COVID-19. Deeply sampled blood TCRbeta repertoires from subjects exposed to, actively infected with, or recovered from COVID-19 were included in the dataset. A freely available public database, intended as a resource for researchers studying the immune response to SARS-CoV-2, is where the repertoires were released. Samples were obtained from the ongoing ImmuneRACE study (first 160 participants) and from about 1,300 subjects provided by 6 global collaborators. The material from the prospective study consisted of cDNA or gDNA derived from T cells, B-cell-depleted T cells, or PBMCs. Where available, HLA class I and class II types were taken from metadata supplied by the sample provider and were not determined by assay-based typing. A de-identified subject ID, COVID-19 status, age in years and sex were almost always included in the sample metadata.

Comments on this clone: Its antigen has not been determined. The sample holds no much larger clone one base away, and base qualities are not on file.

TCRbeta CDR3 regions were amplified from genomic DNA by means of the immunoSEQ Assay, a bias-controlled multiplex PCR. The paper's processing steps were these. Nucleated cell counts per sample were estimated from amplification of reference gene primers within the assay. To quantify the absolute abundance of each unique TCRbeta CDR3 rearrangement, sequence reads were collapsed and filtered. For each sample, productive Simpson clonality was calculated by taking the square root of Simpson's diversity index across productive rearrangements. TCRdb retrieved this table from immuneACCESS and kept in-frame rearrangements only. Not all clones are present; in checked studies, unresolved V genes account for under half, and no reason is known for the remainder. Clonal size and the V and J genes are those of that table, whereas D and trimming came from the DNA. The sample has 100,000 or so clones on record, 90% to 95% of them singletons. Of the sample, 17% falls within the top ten clones.

Summary of the overall study and its limitations: Clinical and demographic metadata were provided uncurated, with the amount varying by source and participant.

Sequences SGHTA (CDR1) and FQGNSA (CDR2) are obtained from the germline V gene. For this chain, trimming is 0 bases at the V end and 7 bases at the J end, and the number of junction bases without a gene match is 0. Including cysteine and phenylalanine, the CDR3 has 12 amino acids. Only CDR3 DNA is held: 36 bases, read in frame from base 1. Each collaborating institution followed its own protocols to collect whole blood in K2EDTA tubes. For TCRbeta analysis, collaborator samples were shipped as frozen whole blood, as isolated PBMCs, or as DNA extracted from either sample type. This TCR came from a man aged 50 to 60 with acute or convalescent COVID-19. The sequenced sample consisted of peripheral blood. The chain is encoded by TRBV7-2 joined to TRBJ2-7; 7 bases in between match TRBD2. Here the CDR3 is given as CASSLAGGEQYF. Read as DNA, the sequence is TGTGCCAGCAGCTTAGCGGGGGGGGAGCAGTACTTC. Extended through the reference TRBV7-2 and TRBJ2-7 proteins, this CDR3 yields the full variable domain: GAGVSQSPSNKVTEKGKDVELRCDPISGHTALYWYRQSLGQGLEFLIYFQGNSAPDKSGLPSDRFSAERTGGSVSTLTIQRTQQEDSAVYLCASSLAGGEQYFGPGTRLTVT.